The clone carrying this TCR beta chain was seen more than once but under ten times. The CDR3 runs to 15 residues. Germline V gene data show CDR1 as WSHSY and CDR2 as SAAADI. V lost 6 bases and J 4 bases, leaving 16 bases between the germline ends. This entry is derived from a study of identical twins. Each CDR3 protein is one row after TCRdb ran MiXCR on the 5' RACE reads. The sample lists about 1.7 million distinct CDR3 sequences; about 32% were seen once. The sequence came from a newborn girl in good health. V and J are TRBV10-2 and TRBJ2-1; TRBD1 is a possible D gene (6 bases). The material sequenced was cord blood. CDR3 protein: CASRGARGSYNEQFF. The CDR3 DNA is TGCGCCAGCAGAGGGGCGAGGGGGAGTTACAATGAGCAGTTCTTC.